A single TCR beta chain is shown here with its context. This CDR3 spans 16 amino acids. The germline V gene has CDR1 SNHLY and CDR2 FYNNEI. These data belong to a study of blood T cell repertoires in COVID-19. The overall study: T cells, B-cell-depleted T cells, or PBMCs provided the cDNA or gDNA that served as material.

In the authors' workflow: The assay estimated nucleated cells by amplifying reference gene primers. Only in-frame clones appear in the TCRdb table, and some are missing; sequencing was by immunoSEQ multiplex PCR. V, J and clone size reflect that table, while D and trimming were determined from the DNA. This table holds approximately 260,000 clones, about 86% found once. V is TRBV2 and J is TRBJ2-1; the D gene is possibly TRBD2 (6 bases). This TCR derives from a man aged 18 to 35 with active or convalescent COVID-19. Material: peripheral blood. Here the CDR3 reads CATRDSAVRAYNEQFF. As DNA, the CDR3 is TGTGCAACCCGGGACTCCGCGGTTCGGGCCTACAATGAGCAGTTCTTC.